This T cell receptor beta chain was sequenced for a study of cytomegalovirus exposure and HLA in healthy donors. Across the whole study: A previous analysis identified around 120 million unique TCR beta sequences derived from some 200 million T cells.

Each donor's status was that of a healthy bone marrow donor. The CDR3 is 16 amino acids. Trimming pared 5 bases from V and 5 bases from J, leaving 19 bases between. The germline V gene has CDR1 WSHSY and CDR2 SAAADI. A word on this clone: Its specificity is unknown.

PCR primers comprised 60 Vbeta and 13 Jbeta primers. The protocol was immunoSEQ multiplex PCR, while the TCRdb copy is restricted to in-frame clones and leaves out a portion. The table records more than 65,000 clones, about two thirds of them present only once. Study findings and constraints: Excluded: some indistinguishable V segments such as TRBV6-2 and TRBV6-3. Reports indicated that the classifier achieved high specificity and sensitivity in diagnosing cytomegalovirus status.

V and J are TRBV10-2 and TRBJ1-5, with a tentative D call TRBD1 (6 bases). This receptor was taken from a woman aged 45-65 years in good health and CMV-seropositive. The specimen sequenced was PBMCs. This chain's CDR3 is CASSRREGGQDQPQHF. The DNA for the CDR3 is TGCGCCAGCAGTCGAAGGGAGGGGGGCCAAGATCAGCCCCAGCATTTT.